Sequencing of this T cell receptor (beta chain) was carried out in a study of OX40 agonist ivuxolimab in advanced cancers. Study-wide background: Ivuxolimab doses were 0.01, 0.1, 0.3, 1.5, 3 or 10 mg/kg every 2 weeks. Study results and caveats: At doses 0.1 to 3.0 mg/kg, CD4+ and CD8+ clones expanded.

In the case of this clone: The antigen remains unidentified.

The CDR3 loop spans 17 amino acids. The germline CDR1 and CDR2 sequences are SSHAT and FNYEAQ (reference sequence). V lost 1 base and J 5 bases, leaving 20 bases between the germline ends. Sequenced by immunoSEQ multiplex PCR; TCRdb stores in-frame clones only, minus some. The table records tens of thousands of clones, around nine tenths of them present only once. J is TRBJ2-5 and V is TRBV7-7; D is possibly TRBD2 (7 bases). The sequencing used CD4+ or CD8+ T cells sorted from blood, collected in a trial of the OX40 agonist ivuxolimab. This receptor was obtained from an adult with an advanced solid tumor such as melanoma, head and neck, liver or kidney cancer. CDR3 loop: CASSLGGGGGSSETQYF. The DNA of the CDR3 is TGTGCCAGCAGCTTAGGCGGGGGCGGCGGGAGTTCTGAGACCCAGTACTTC.